The sequence of this T cell receptor (beta chain) was determined in a study of graft-versus-host responses after intestinal transplantation. Study-wide points: Researchers found GvH clones in recipient marrow, and some showed up first in ileum or blood. Graft-versus-host to host-versus-graft clonal ratios in allografts were high in patients with graft-donor T cell macrochimerism.

Data came from immunoSEQ multiplex PCR; TCRdb stores just in-frame clones and leaves some out. The sample includes about 86,000 clones, less than 90% seen only once; the top ten take more than 0.25%. In the case of this clone: Its antigen remains unknown.

This TCR derives from a human donor who was the organ donor for an intestinal transplant. This material consisted of unstimulated CD4+ T cells sorted from spleen or lymph node cells, taken before transplant.

The CDR3 DNA reads TGCGCCAGCAGCTTATCGGGGGGGGCCTACGAGCAGTACTTC. Translating gives CASSLSGGAYEQYF. The genes are TRBV5-1 and TRBJ2-7, with 8 nucleotides matching TRBD2. J was trimmed by 2 bases and V by 2 bases; bases with no gene match: 3. CDR1 is SGHRS and CDR2 is YFSETQ in the germline V gene. The CDR3 extends over 14 amino acids. The full variable domain, rest sourced from reference TRBV5-1 and TRBJ2-7, is KAGVTQTPRYLIKTRGQQVTLSCSPISGHRSVSWYQQTPGQGLQFLFEYFSETQRNKGNFPGRFSGRQFSNSRSEMNVSTLELGDSALYLCASSLSGGAYEQYFGPGTRLTVT.